This T cell receptor (beta chain) was found in a study of blood T cell repertoires in COVID-19. Study overall: Donors in the United States, Italy and Spain gave samples during acute or convalescent COVID-19. The cDNA or gDNA used as material had been derived from T cells, B-cell-depleted T cells, or PBMCs.

Per the study methods: Estimation of nucleated cell counts was performed using reference gene primer amplification. This table comes from immunoSEQ multiplex PCR, and its TCRdb copy is limited to in-frame clones, with some not included. The DNA was the basis for D and trimming; V, J and clone size are from that table. The sample has about 50,000 clones; 90% are singletons. Trimming took off 5 bases at V and 0 bases at J, with 13 bases between the two ends. This CDR3 comprises 15 residues. Germline CDR1 MDHEN, CDR2 SYDVKM. In its sample, this clone was seen once. This chain joins TRBV28 and TRBJ1-1; D may be TRBD1 (6 bases). The TCR sequence derives from a human donor in a cohort sampled during active COVID-19. The sequencing input was peripheral blood. The CDR3 DNA is TGTGCCAGCAGTAGTACGGGACAAATGAACACTGAAGCTTTCTTT. Residues: CASSSTGQMNTEAFF.